One sample yielded the 32 T cell receptor beta chains listed below, sequenced in a study of T cell responses to AZD1222 COVID-19 vaccine. Assay used: immunoSEQ multiplex PCR; TCRdb lists only in-frame clones, some missing. In the table there are some 120,000 clones, around 91% of which are singletons. The starting material was peripheral blood, obtained 28 days after the second AZD1222 dose. The source of these receptors is an adult who received the AZD1222 COVID-19 vaccine.

The CDR3 here is CASSLVGGGNSYEQYF. The CDR3 DNA sequence: TGTGCCAGCAGCTTAGTTGGTGGCGGGAACTCCTACGAGCAGTACTTC. The J gene is TRBJ2-7, the V gene TRBV11-2, with D perhaps matching TRBD2 (6 bases). Germline values: CDR1 SGHAT, CDR2 FQNNGV. Trimming pared 1 base from V and 0 bases from J, leaving 13 bases between. The CDR3 is 16 amino acids.

This chain connects TRBV6-4 to TRBJ2-5; the D is unclear. Germline CDR1 reads MRHNA; CDR2 reads SNTAGT. This CDR3 has 13 amino acids. Deletions cut 8 bases from V and 3 bases from J, with 13 bases between. CDR3 sequence (DNA): TGTGCCAGCTGCTTAGAAGATAAAGAGACCCAGTACTTC. Residues: CASCLEDKETQYF.

The rearrangement links TRBV7-6 to TRBJ1-5; D is uncertain. This CDR3 spans 13 amino acids. The germline gives CDR1 SGHVS, CDR2 FNYEAQ. V lost 3 bases and J 4 bases, leaving 7 bases between the germline ends. CDR3 in amino acids: CASSFGENQPQHF. For the CDR3, the DNA is TGTGCCAGCAGCTTTGGCGAGAATCAGCCCCAGCATTTT.

This clone was seen only once. The genes are TRBV27 and TRBJ2-3; D gene unclear. The CDR3 extends over 14 amino acids. CDR1 is MNHEY, CDR2 SMNVEV, per germline (reference sequence). Deletions cut 3 bases from V and 2 bases from J, with 9 bases between. The CDR3: CASSFRLNTDTQYF. The CDR3 DNA sequence: TGTGCCAGCAGTTTCCGGCTAAACACAGATACGCAGTATTTT.

The chain links TRBV3-1 (or the pseudogene TRBV3-2) to TRBJ1-1; weak D call: TRBD1 (5 bases). Trimming took 1 base from V and 5 from J, leaving 8 bases between them. The CDR3 sequence is 13 residues long. From germline, CDR1 is LGHDT and CDR2 YNNKEL (reference sequence). CDR3 DNA sequence: TGTGCCAGCAGCCAAGTGAGGGGTACTGAAGCTTTCTTT. Translating gives CASSQVRGTEAFF.

The CDR3 coding sequence is TGTGCCAGCAGCACATCTGCTGGAAACACCATATATTTT. Translating gives CASSTSAGNTIYF. This chain connects TRBV28 to TRBJ1-3; no clear D gene. V lost 6 bases, J lost 2 bases, and 8 bases lay in between. Looked up from germline, CDR1 is MDHEN and CDR2 is SYDVKM. The CDR3 is 13 residues long.

The rearrangement uses TRBV30 and TRBJ2-6; no definite D call. Germline CDR1 reads GTSNPN; CDR2 reads SVGIG (reference sequence). The ends were cut back, 0 bases at V and 0 bases at J, with 3 bases in the middle. The CDR3 is 14 residues long. Here the CDR3 DNA reads TGTGCCTGGAGTGTGAACTCTGGGGCCAACGTCCTGACTTTC. This sequence encodes CAWSVNSGANVLTF.

This clone was seen just once. The J gene is TRBJ1-2, the V gene TRBV28; D ambiguous. CDR1 is MDHEN and CDR2 is SYDVKM in the germline V gene. The CDR3 contains 13 residues. The germline V and J ends were trimmed by 6 bases and 4 bases, with 12 bases remaining between them. The CDR3 loop is CASSLGQAYGYTF. The CDR3 coding sequence is TGTGCCAGCAGCCTTGGGCAGGCCTATGGCTACACCTTC.

The chain has TRBV2 and TRBJ2-7; D is perhaps TRBD2 (5 bases). The germline CDR1 and CDR2 sequences are SNHLY and FYNNEI. CDR3 length: 13 residues. The V end was cut by 7 bases, the J end by 3 bases, with 13 bases between. DNA of the CDR3: TGTGCCAGCACGCGGGTTACTTACTACGAGCAGTACTTC. Translating it yields CASTRVTYYEQYF.

A single count supports this clone. The V call is TRBV6-4, the J call TRBJ1-2, with 8 bases that match TRBD1. Germline CDR1 is MRHNA and CDR2 is SNTAGT. CDR3 size: 14 residues. Unmatched junction bases numbered 7, after V lost 6 bases and J lost 4 bases. The CDR3 here is CASSPGGQVYGYTF. Written as DNA, the CDR3 is TGTGCCAGCAGCCCTGGGGGACAGGTCTATGGCTACACCTTC.

This sequence joins TRBV28 and TRBJ2-7, with 8 nucleotides matching TRBD2. The CDR3 has 14 residues. Per the germline V gene, CDR1 is MDHEN and CDR2 is SYDVKM. Trimming at V came to 4 bases and at J to 3 bases, leaving 5 bases not matched to a gene. The CDR3 DNA is TGTGCCAGCAGTTCACTAGCGGATAGCTACGAGCAGTACTTC. Encoded protein: CASSSLADSYEQYF.

V is TRBV7-9 and J is TRBJ1-5; 9 nucleotides match TRBD1. Germline trimming cut 5 bases from V and 6 bases from J; bases unmatched to any gene: 11. The CDR3 is made up of 16 amino acids. Germline CDR1 is SEHNR and CDR2 is FQNEAQ (reference sequence). CDR3 amino acids: CASSQNHRGRVQPQHF. The DNA of the CDR3 is TGTGCCAGCAGCCAAAATCACAGGGGGCGAGTTCAGCCCCAGCATTTT. Full variable domain (rest looked up from reference TRBV7-9 and TRBJ1-5): DTGVSQNPRHKITKRGQNVTFRCDPISEHNRLYWYRQTLGQGPEFLTYFQNEAQLEKSRLLSDRFSAERPKGSFSTLEIQRTEQGDSAMYLCASSQNHRGRVQPQHFGDGTRLSIL.

The chain is built from TRBV15 and TRBJ1-4; D is uncertain. Germline V gene sequence: CDR1 LNHNV, CDR2 YYDKDF (reference sequence). Trimming removed 4 bases at V and 6 bases at J, with 6 bases between. The CDR3 runs 12 residues. The CDR3 bases are TGTGCCACCAGCACCGGATATGAAAAACTGTTTTTT. It codes for CATSTGYEKLFF.

This clone was counted a single time. The chain couples TRBV19 to TRBJ2-2, with TRBD1 identical over 7 bases. CDR1 is LNHDA, CDR2 SQIVND, per germline (reference sequence). The CDR3 is 14 amino acids. V lost 7 bases and J lost 7; bases outside the gene matches: 9. The chain's CDR3 is CASMRRRDSGELFF. The CDR3 bases are TGTGCCAGTATGAGGCGAAGGGACAGCGGGGAGCTGTTTTTT.

The chain has TRBV3-1 (or the pseudogene TRBV3-2) and TRBJ1-1; tentative D call: TRBD1 (5 bases). Germline lookup yields CDR1 LGHDT and CDR2 YNNKEL (reference sequence). CDR3 length: 17 amino acids. With 2 bases removed from V and 2 bases from J, the gap between germline ends came to 18 bases. CDR3 residues: CASSQSVLRQGNTEAFF. DNA of the CDR3: TGTGCCAGCAGCCAATCCGTGTTGCGGCAGGGAAACACTGAAGCTTTCTTT.

The chain recombines TRBV4-1 with TRBJ2-2; 7 positions agree with TRBD2. The ends lost 2 bases at V and 6 bases at J; junction bases unmatched: 6. The germline V gene encodes CDR1 MGHRA and CDR2 YSYEKL. The CDR3 runs 15 residues. The CDR3 reads CASSQWGGESGELFF. As DNA, the CDR3 is TGCGCCAGCAGCCAATGGGGAGGGGAGTCCGGGGAGCTGTTTTTT.

The rearrangement uses TRBV12-1 and TRBJ2-5; the D call in the table, TRBD2, was not verified against the DNA. TRBV12-1 is assigned pseudogene status. The CDR3 consists of 17 residues. The CDR3 spells CASSSPGLAPSQETQYF. The CDR3 region has the DNA TGTGCCAGCAGCTCTCCGGGACTAGCGCCGTCTCAAGAGACCCAGTACTTC.

The rearrangement uses TRBV18 and TRBJ2-4, with unresolved D. This CDR3 spans 13 amino acids. V was trimmed by 3 bases and J by 8 bases, leaving 11 bases between them. The germline CDR1 and CDR2 sequences are KGHSH and LQKENI. The CDR3 bases are TGTGCCAGCTCACCGGATGCCCGGGACATTCAGTACTTC. Protein product: CASSPDARDIQYF.

The chain employs TRBV6-1 and TRBJ1-1, with D perhaps matching TRBD1 (5 bases). CDR3 length: 16 residues. Germline-derived CDR1 and CDR2 are MNHNS and SASEGT. Trimming removed 2 bases at V and 5 bases at J, with 18 bases between. The CDR3 DNA sequence: TGTGCCAGCAGTGAATCGAACAGGCGGCCCGGGACTGAAGCTTTCTTT. It encodes CASSESNRRPGTEAFF.

CDR3 amino acids: CASSLADNQPQHF. The DNA for the CDR3 is TGTGCCAGCAGCCTCGCAGACAATCAGCCCCAGCATTTT. The J gene is TRBJ1-5, the V gene TRBV6-6; no reliable D call. The CDR3 is made up of 13 amino acids. Germline V gene sequence: CDR1 MNHNY, CDR2 SVGAGI (reference sequence). Between the trimmed V and J ends, which lost 6 bases and 3 bases, there was a span of 9 bases.

The rearrangement uses TRBV9 and TRBJ2-5; possible D gene TRBD2, 6 bases. The CDR3 length is 14 residues. Germline assignment: CDR1 SGDLS and CDR2 YYNGEE. The V end lost 4 bases, the J end lost 3 bases, and 13 bases lay between the germline ends. Here the CDR3 reads CASSPGVAEETQYF. In DNA, the CDR3 is TGTGCCAGCAGCCCGGGGGTAGCGGAAGAGACCCAGTACTTC. Full variable domain (outside the CDR3, taken from reference TRBV9 and TRBJ2-5): DSGVTQTPKHLITATGQRVTLRCSPRSGDLSVYWYQQSLDQGLQFLIQYYNGEERAKGNILERFSAQQFPDLHSELNLSSLELGDSALYFCASSPGVAEETQYFGPGTRLLVL.

This chain joins TRBV9 and TRBJ1-3, with TRBD1 matching over 7 bases. Germline CDR1 is SGDLS and CDR2 is YYNGEE. The CDR3 runs 14 residues. Unmatched junction bases numbered 1, after V lost 0 bases and J lost 4 bases. CDR3 sequence (DNA): TGTGCCAGCAGCGTAGGGGGACAGGGAAACACCATATATTTT. Protein: CASSVGGQGNTIYF.

This clone has a handful of counts. The V and J genes are TRBV3-1 (or the pseudogene TRBV3-2) and TRBJ2-2; no clear D. CDR1 and CDR2 (germline): LGHDT, YNNKEL (reference sequence). The length of the CDR3 is 10 residues. Trimming shortened V by 7 bases and J by 6 bases, and 3 bases separated the two germline ends. In nucleotides, the CDR3 is TGTGCCAGCATGCCCGGGGAGCTGTTTTTT. Residues: CASMPGELFF.

The V call is TRBV7-8, the J call TRBJ1-2; a weak D match, TRBD1 (6 bases). V was cut by 1 base and J by 11 bases, with 17 bases left in between. This CDR3 contains 14 residues. The V gene's germline CDR1 is SGHVS and CDR2 FQNEAQ. Here the CDR3 reads CASSLDRAYERYTF. The CDR3 DNA is TGTGCCAGCAGCTTAGACAGGGCCTATGAGAGGTACACCTTC. Drawing the rest from reference TRBV7-8 and TRBJ1-2, the complete variable domain is GAGVSQSPRYKVAKRGQDVALRCDPISGHVSLFWYQQALGQGPEFLTYFQNEAQLDKSGLPSDRFFAERPEGSVSTLKIQRTQQEDSAVYLCASSLDRAYERYTFGSGTRLTVV.

The V gene is TRBV19, the J gene TRBJ2-1; 8 bases match TRBD1. From germline, CDR1 is LNHDA and CDR2 SQIVND (reference sequence). V lost 6 bases, J lost 1 base, and 5 bases stayed unmatched. CDR3 length: 15 residues. CDR3 coding DNA: TGTGCCAGTAGCGACAGGGGAACTTCCTACAATGAGCAGTTCTTC. Its protein product is CASSDRGTSYNEQFF.

The chain recombines TRBV6-5 with TRBJ2-6; D might be TRBD1 (6 bases). The germline V and J ends were trimmed by 5 bases and 2 bases, with 10 bases remaining between them. CDR1 MNHEY and CDR2 SVGAGI come from the germline V gene. This CDR3 spans 15 amino acids. Here the CDR3 reads CASSQTGTGANVLTF. CDR3 bases: TGTGCCAGCAGTCAGACAGGCACTGGGGCCAACGTCCTGACTTTC.

This clone was seen a single time. J is TRBJ2-2 and V is TRBV6-6, with D unresolved. V was clipped by 7 bases and J by 7 bases, with 16 bases between them. The CDR3 runs to 14 residues. Germline CDR1 and CDR2: MNHNY and SVGAGI (reference sequence). CDR3 region: CASNPVGWVGELFF. Here the CDR3 DNA reads TGTGCCAGCAACCCCGTAGGGTGGGTCGGGGAGCTGTTTTTT.

The chain has TRBV19 and TRBJ2-7, with 8 bases lining up with TRBD1. The germline gives CDR1 LNHDA, CDR2 SQIVND (reference sequence). V was pared by 4 bases and J by 9 bases, with 14 bases of the junction left unmatched. CDR3 length equals 15 residues. This CDR3 is CASSTSATGVYVQYF. The CDR3 DNA reads TGTGCCAGTAGTACCTCCGCGACAGGGGTATATGTGCAGTACTTC. The full variable domain, rest sourced from reference TRBV19 and TRBJ2-7, is DGGITQSPKYLFRKEGQNVTLSCEQNLNHDAMYWYRQDPGQGLRLIYYSQIVNDFQKGDIAEGYSVSREKKESFPLTVTSAQKNPTAFYLCASSTSATGVYVQYFGPGTRLTVT.

The chain links TRBV7-3 to TRBJ2-3, with TRBD2 matching over 10 bases. V lost 6 bases, J lost 7 bases, and 25 bases stayed unmatched. CDR3 length: 20 residues. Per germline, CDR1 SGHTA and CDR2 FQGTGA. The CDR3 region has the DNA TGTGCCAGCAGTCCCGGGGGGGGACTAGCGTCCCTGGGGAGCACCAATACGCAGTATTTT. Translating it yields CASSPGGGLASLGSTNTQYF.

In its sample, this clone was seen once. V gene TRBV19 combines with J gene TRBJ2-7, with D uncertain. The CDR3 is made up of 13 amino acids. The germline V gene has CDR1 LNHDA and CDR2 SQIVND (reference sequence). V was clipped by 3 bases and J by 1 base, with 7 bases between them. CDR3 in DNA: TGTGCCAGTAGTATGTGGCAATCCTACGAGCAGTACTTC. As protein: CASSMWQSYEQYF.

The chain is built from TRBV9 and TRBJ2-1; TRBD2 aligns across 7 bases. The J segment lost 6 bases and the V segment lost 3 bases, leaving 12 bases of the junction unmatched. CDR3 length: 16 residues. Germline V gene lookup returns CDR1 SGDLS and CDR2 YYNGEE. CDR3 loop: CASSAPGRAQVNEQFF. The CDR3 DNA reads TGTGCCAGCAGCGCACCAGGGAGGGCCCAGGTCAATGAGCAGTTCTTC.

The chain combines TRBV9 with TRBJ2-2; weak D call: TRBD2 (6 bases). The CDR3 has 14 residues. Germline V lookup: CDR1 SGDLS, CDR2 YYNGEE. V dropped 5 bases and J dropped 2 bases, with 10 bases sitting between them. This chain's CDR3 is CASSAGFNTGELFF. In DNA form, the CDR3 reads TGTGCCAGCAGTGCGGGATTTAACACCGGGGAGCTGTTTTTT. The whole variable domain, remainder taken from reference TRBV9 and TRBJ2-2, is DSGVTQTPKHLITATGQRVTLRCSPRSGDLSVYWYQQSLDQGLQFLIQYYNGEERAKGNILERFSAQQFPDLHSELNLSSLELGDSALYFCASSAGFNTGELFFGEGSRLTVL.